This T cell receptor (beta chain) was sequenced in a study of blood T cell repertoires in COVID-19. Study details: Sample material is recorded as cDNA or gDNA derived from T cells, B-cell-depleted T cells, or PBMCs.

Authors' processing steps: Reference gene primer amplification in the assay estimated nucleated cell counts. Profiling relied on immunoSEQ multiplex PCR, and the TCRdb table lists in-frame clones only, not all of them. The V and J calls and clone size were taken over from that table, and D and trimming were inferred from the DNA. The sample has 200,000 to 250,000 clones; about 90% are singletons. Trimming cost V 1 base and J 9 bases, with 10 bases left between them. CDR1 and CDR2 (germline): SEHNR, FQNEAQ (reference sequence). The CDR3 totals 12 residues. Participants' own reports of clinical history determined their cohort assignment. The sample holds one count of this clone.

The genes are TRBV7-9 and TRBJ2-7; D call uncertain. The sequence was obtained from a man under 40 who had been exposed to COVID-19. Sequencing was performed on PBMCs or T cells enriched from blood (not recorded which). CDR3 residues: CASSLDYEPQYF. For the CDR3, the DNA is TGTGCCAGCAGCTTAGACTACGAGCCGCAGTACTTC.